The 13 T cell receptor beta chains given below trace back to one sample, sequenced in a study of T cell responses to AZD1222 COVID-19 vaccine (dated by TCRdb to the early 2020s). The library relied on the immunoSEQ multiplex PCR assay. This immuneACCESS table, as held by TCRdb, lists in-frame sequences with V and J called but not all clones. Of the missing ones, under half trace to an unresolved V gene in checked studies; the others have no known cause. Counted in this sample were 100,000 to 140,000 clones; approximately 90% of them appeared once. Together, the top ten hold roughly 6.2% of the sample. This specimen's time point label, per the study, means: about 28 days (+/-7) after the second vaccine dose. The sample was peripheral blood, taken 28 days after the second AZD1222 dose. All receptors derive from an adult who received the AZD1222 COVID-19 vaccine.

V gene TRBV5-1 combines with J gene TRBJ2-7, with 10 nucleotides matching TRBD2. The CDR3 sequence is 15 residues long. Trimming took 3 bases from V and 4 from J; bases not matched to a gene: 7. Germline V lookup: CDR1 SGHRS, CDR2 YFSETQ. DNA for the CDR3: TGCGCCAGCAGCTGGCTAGCGGGAGCTGGGTACGAGCAGTACTTC. It translates to CASSWLAGAGYEQYF. The whole variable domain, filled in from reference TRBV5-1 and TRBJ2-7, reads KAGVTQTPRYLIKTRGQQVTLSCSPISGHRSVSWYQQTPGQGLQFLFEYFSETQRNKGNFPGRFSGRQFSNSRSEMNVSTLELGDSALYLCASSWLAGAGYEQYFGPGTRLTVT.

The chain carries TRBV30 and TRBJ2-1, with 7 nucleotides matching TRBD1. CDR3 length: 14 amino acids. From germline, CDR1 is GTSNPN and CDR2 SVGIG (reference sequence). With 1 base clipped from V and 9 bases from J, the junction kept 9 bases outside the gene matches. Here the CDR3 DNA reads TGTGCCTGGAGTGGCAGACAGGGCACGGCTGAGCAGTTCTTC. Its translation is CAWSGRQGTAEQFF.

This chain links TRBV6-4 with TRBJ2-2; 8 bases map to TRBD1. The CDR3 contains 16 residues. The junction had 6 bases not matched to a gene; V was cut back by 3 bases and J by 3 bases. CDR1 and CDR2 from the germline V gene are MRHNA and SNTAGT. CDR3 region: CASSERTGKDTGELFF. The CDR3 coding sequence is TGTGCCAGCAGTGAAAGGACAGGGAAGGACACCGGGGAGCTGTTTTTT.

This clone showed up just a few times. This chain joins TRBV7-9 and TRBJ1-2; weak D call: TRBD1 (6 bases). The CDR3 runs 15 residues. Trimming removed 5 bases from V and 2 bases from J, with 15 bases in between. In germline, CDR1 is SEHNR, CDR2 FQNEAQ (reference sequence). The CDR3 reads CASSRAGGPNYGYTF. CDR3 coding DNA: TGTGCCAGCAGCCGCGCGGGGGGCCCCAACTATGGCTACACCTTC.

This chain links TRBV6-2 or TRBV6-3 with TRBJ2-5; D is unresolved. The germline CDR1 and CDR2 sequences are MNHEY and SVGEGT. V dropped 0 bases and J dropped 1 base, with 15 bases sitting between them. CDR3 length: 17 residues. CDR3 amino acids: CASSYSIGPPFQETQYF. In DNA form, the CDR3 reads TGTGCCAGCAGTTACTCGATAGGACCCCCTTTCCAAGAGACCCAGTACTTC.

This sequence joins TRBV4-1 and TRBJ1-5, with TRBD1 identical over 8 bases. After removal of 0 bases from V and 10 bases from J, the junction contained 11 bases not matched to a gene. The CDR3 length is 16 residues. Germline loops: CDR1 MGHRA, CDR2 YSYEKL. The CDR3 spells CASSQDTGTGIIPQHF. The CDR3 nucleotides are TGCGCCAGCAGCCAAGATACCGGGACAGGCATCATCCCCCAGCATTTT.

This CDR3 reads CASSPGLPWNTGELFF. CDR3 coding DNA: TGTGCCAGCAGCCCAGGACTACCCTGGAACACCGGGGAGCTGTTTTTT. V usage is TRBV3-1 (or the pseudogene TRBV3-2) and J usage is TRBJ2-2, with D possibly matching TRBD2 (6 bases). The V gene lost 4 bases and the J gene lost 1 base, with 13 bases spanning the gap. Germline V gene lookup returns CDR1 LGHDT and CDR2 YNNKEL (reference sequence). This CDR3 is 16 amino acids long.

The chain combines TRBV11-2 with TRBJ2-7; D is unresolved. This CDR3 has 12 residues. V gave up 5 bases and J gave up 6 bases, with 11 bases separating them. Germline V gene lookup returns CDR1 SGHAT and CDR2 FQNNGV. CDR3 sequence reads: CASSQLLSEQYF. The CDR3 DNA reads as TGTGCCAGCAGCCAATTACTCAGCGAGCAGTACTTC.

The chain joins TRBV5-6 to TRBJ1-5; D remains ambiguous. Germline loops: CDR1 SGHDT, CDR2 YYEEEE. The V gene lost 6 bases and the J gene lost 4 bases, with 17 bases spanning the gap. This CDR3 has 15 amino acids. This chain's CDR3 is CASTSLQSGNQPQHF. CDR3 sequence (DNA): TGTGCCAGCACCTCCCTTCAGTCCGGGAATCAGCCCCAGCATTTT.

This chain uses TRBV19 with TRBJ2-1, with D perhaps matching TRBD1 (5 bases). V lost 2 bases to trimming and J lost 0 bases, with 23 bases between them. The CDR3 sequence is 20 residues long. Per the germline V gene, CDR1 is LNHDA and CDR2 is SQIVND (reference sequence). CDR3 nucleotide sequence: TGTGCCAGTAGTATATGGATTGGTGGCAGGGCCCTGGGCTCCTACAATGAGCAGTTCTTC. Its protein is CASSIWIGGRALGSYNEQFF.

The chain combines TRBV4-1 with TRBJ1-2; no clear D gene. Between the trimmed V and J ends, which lost 4 bases and 4 bases, there was a span of 13 bases. The CDR3 runs to 14 residues. Per the germline V gene, CDR1 is MGHRA and CDR2 is YSYEKL. CDR3 in amino acids: CASSLLVSSYGYTF. CDR3 bases: TGCGCCAGCAGCCTTTTAGTCTCTTCCTATGGCTACACCTTC.

This chain uses TRBV5-4 with TRBJ1-6; D gene ambiguous. The CDR3 covers 15 residues. CDR1 and CDR2 from the germline V gene are SGHNT and YYREEE (reference sequence). V lost 0 bases to trimming and J lost 3 bases, with 7 bases between them. CDR3 in amino acids: CASSLGPNYNSPLHF. As DNA, the CDR3 is TGTGCCAGCAGCTTGGGGCCGAACTATAATTCACCCCTCCACTTT.

This clone came up a few times. The chain links TRBV5-1 to TRBJ1-5, with 7 nucleotides matching TRBD1. The CDR3 runs to 16 residues. The V and J ends lost 0 bases and 3 bases, in that order; junction bases with no gene match: 6. Per germline, CDR1 SGHRS and CDR2 YFSETQ. The chain's CDR3 is CASSLGGGQANQPQHF. The CDR3 DNA is TGCGCCAGCAGCTTGGGTGGCGGACAGGCCAATCAGCCCCAGCATTTT.